The TCR beta chain described here comes from a study of blood T cell repertoires in COVID-19. Study details: The study drew acute and convalescent COVID-19 samples from the United States, Italy and Spain. In each case, the material was cDNA or gDNA derived from T cells, B-cell-depleted T cells, or PBMCs.

In the study's own analysis: By means of reference gene primer amplification, nucleated cell counts were estimated. Here immunoSEQ multiplex PCR was the method, and the copy in TCRdb shows in-frame clones only, minus some. The V and J calls and clone size come from that table; D and trimming were worked out from the DNA. The table lists roughly 230,000 clones, 65% to 90% of them singletons, with about 7.4% in the top ten. The CDR3 runs to 15 residues. The V gene's germline CDR1 is MDHEN and CDR2 SYDVKM. J lost 3 bases, V lost 5 bases, and 10 bases had no gene match. J is TRBJ2-7 and V is TRBV28; 7 bases map to TRBD1. The TCR sequence derives from a woman aged 45-65 years with acute or convalescent COVID-19. What was sequenced was peripheral blood. The chain's CDR3 is CASSPLDRSDYEQYF. CDR3 DNA sequence: TGTGCCAGCAGTCCCCTGGACAGGTCAGACTACGAGCAGTACTTC.